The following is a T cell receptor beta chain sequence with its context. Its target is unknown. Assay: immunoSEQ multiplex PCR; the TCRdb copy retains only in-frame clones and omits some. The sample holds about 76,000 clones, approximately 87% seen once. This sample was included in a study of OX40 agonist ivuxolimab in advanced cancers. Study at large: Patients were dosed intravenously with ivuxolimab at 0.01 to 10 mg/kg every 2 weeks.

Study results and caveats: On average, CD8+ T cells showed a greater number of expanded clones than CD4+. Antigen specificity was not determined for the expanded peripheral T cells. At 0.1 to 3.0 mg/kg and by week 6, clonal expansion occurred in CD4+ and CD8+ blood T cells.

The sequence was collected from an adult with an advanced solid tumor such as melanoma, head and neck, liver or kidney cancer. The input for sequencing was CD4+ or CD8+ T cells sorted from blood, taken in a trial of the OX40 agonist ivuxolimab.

Here the CDR3 DNA reads TGTGCCACCAGTTCCGGGACAGGGGTGACCGAGCAGTACTTC. Residues: CATSSGTGVTEQYF. The chain carries TRBV15 and TRBJ2-7; the match to TRBD1 covers 10 bases. V trimming: 6 bases; J trimming: 6 bases; junction bases outside the gene matches: 8. In germline, CDR1 is LNHNV, CDR2 YYDKDF (reference sequence). CDR3 length: 14 amino acids. The variable domain in full, with the rest retrieved from reference TRBV15 and TRBJ2-7, is DAMVIQNPRYQVTQFGKPVTLSCSQTLNHNVMYWYQQKSSQAPKLLFHYYDKDFNNEADTPDNFQSRRPNTSFCFLDIRSPGLGDTAMYLCATSSGTGVTEQYFGPGTRLTVT.